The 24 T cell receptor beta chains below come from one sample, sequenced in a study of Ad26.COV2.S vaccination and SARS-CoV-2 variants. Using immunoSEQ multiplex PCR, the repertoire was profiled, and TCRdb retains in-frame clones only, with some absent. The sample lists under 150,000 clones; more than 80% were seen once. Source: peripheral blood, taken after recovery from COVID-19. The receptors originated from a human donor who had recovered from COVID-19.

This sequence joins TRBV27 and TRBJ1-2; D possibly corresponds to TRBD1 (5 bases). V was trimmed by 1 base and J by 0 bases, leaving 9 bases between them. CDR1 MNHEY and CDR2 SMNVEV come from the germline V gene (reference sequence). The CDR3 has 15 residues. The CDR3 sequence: CASSLYQGANYGYTF. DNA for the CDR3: TGTGCCAGCAGTTTATACCAGGGAGCTAACTATGGCTACACCTTC.

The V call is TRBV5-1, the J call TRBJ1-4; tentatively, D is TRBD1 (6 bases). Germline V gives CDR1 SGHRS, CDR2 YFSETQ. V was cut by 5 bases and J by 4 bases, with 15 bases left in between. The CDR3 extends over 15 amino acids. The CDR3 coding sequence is TGCGCCAGCAGACCAACCGGGACAAATAATGAAAAACTGTTTTTT. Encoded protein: CASRPTGTNNEKLFF.

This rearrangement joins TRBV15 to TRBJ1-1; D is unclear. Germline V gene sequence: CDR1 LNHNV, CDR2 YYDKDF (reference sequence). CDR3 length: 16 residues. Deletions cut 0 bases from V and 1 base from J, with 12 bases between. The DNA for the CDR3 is TGTGCCACCAGCAGAGATCTTTCAACAGCGAACACTGAAGCTTTCTTT. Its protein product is CATSRDLSTANTEAFF.

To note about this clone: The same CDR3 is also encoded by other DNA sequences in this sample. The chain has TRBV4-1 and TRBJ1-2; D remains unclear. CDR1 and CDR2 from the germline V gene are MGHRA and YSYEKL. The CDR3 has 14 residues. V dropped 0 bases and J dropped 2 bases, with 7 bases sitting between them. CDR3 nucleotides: TGCGCCAGCAGCCAAGAGAACGGCAACTATGGCTACACCTTC. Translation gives CASSQENGNYGYTF.

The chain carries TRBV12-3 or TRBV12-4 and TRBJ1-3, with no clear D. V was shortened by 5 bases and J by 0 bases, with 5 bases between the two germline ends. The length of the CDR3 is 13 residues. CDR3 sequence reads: CASSGLSGNTIYF. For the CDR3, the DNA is TGTGCCAGCAGTGGGCTCTCTGGAAACACCATATATTTT.

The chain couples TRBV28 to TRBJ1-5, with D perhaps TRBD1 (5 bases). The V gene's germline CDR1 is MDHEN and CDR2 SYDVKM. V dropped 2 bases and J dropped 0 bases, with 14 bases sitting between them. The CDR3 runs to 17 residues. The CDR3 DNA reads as TGTGCCAGCAGTTTAGGGGCAGGGAAGTATAGCAATCAGCCCCAGCATTTT. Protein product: CASSLGAGKYSNQPQHF.

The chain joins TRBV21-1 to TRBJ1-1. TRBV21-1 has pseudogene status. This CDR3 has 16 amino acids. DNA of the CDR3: TGTGCCAGCAGCAAAGGCGGAGGGACACAAAACCCTGAAGCTTTCTTT. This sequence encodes CASSKGGGTQNPEAFF.

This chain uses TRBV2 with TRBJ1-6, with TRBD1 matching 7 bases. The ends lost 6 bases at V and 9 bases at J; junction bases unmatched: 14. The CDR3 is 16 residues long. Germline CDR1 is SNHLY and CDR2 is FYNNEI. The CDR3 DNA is TGTGCCAGCAGGGGAGACAGGGTTGGAGGCCGTTCACCCCTCCACTTT. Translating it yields CASRGDRVGGRSPLHF.

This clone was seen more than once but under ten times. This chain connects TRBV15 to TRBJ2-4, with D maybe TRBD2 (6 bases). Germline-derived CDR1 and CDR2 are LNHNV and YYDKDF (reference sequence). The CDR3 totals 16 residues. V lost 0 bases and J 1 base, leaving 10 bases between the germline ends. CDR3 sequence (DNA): TGTGCCACCAGCAGAGACGGGGGTGGGGCCAAAAACATTCAGTACTTC. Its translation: CATSRDGGGAKNIQYF.

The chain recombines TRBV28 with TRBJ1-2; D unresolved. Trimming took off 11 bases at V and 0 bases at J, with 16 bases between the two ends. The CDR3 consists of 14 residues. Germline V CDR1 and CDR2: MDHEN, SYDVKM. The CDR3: CASADVGANYGYTF. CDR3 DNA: TGTGCCTCTGCAGACGTCGGAGCTAACTATGGCTACACCTTC.

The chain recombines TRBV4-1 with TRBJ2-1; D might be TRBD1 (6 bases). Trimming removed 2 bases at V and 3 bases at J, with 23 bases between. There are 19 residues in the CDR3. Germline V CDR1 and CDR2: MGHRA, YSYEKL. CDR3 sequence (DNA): TGCGCCAGCAGCCAACCACTTCTCCGGGGCAGGGGAGTCTACAATGAGCAGTTCTTC. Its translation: CASSQPLLRGRGVYNEQFF.

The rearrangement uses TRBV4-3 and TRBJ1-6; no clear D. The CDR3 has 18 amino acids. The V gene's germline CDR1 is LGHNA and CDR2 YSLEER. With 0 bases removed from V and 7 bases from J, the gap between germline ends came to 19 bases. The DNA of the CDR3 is TGCGCCAGCAGCCAAGATTCCCAGATCTATCTCGGGAATTCACCCCTCCACTTT. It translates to CASSQDSQIYLGNSPLHF.

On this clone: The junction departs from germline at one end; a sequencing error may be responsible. The CDR3 protein is CASGLSGQGDGYTF. CDR3 bases: TGCGCCAGCGGCTTGTCGGGACAGGGAGATGGCTACACCTTC. The rearrangement links TRBV5-1 to TRBJ1-2, with TRBD1 matching over 9 bases. Per germline, CDR1 SGHRS and CDR2 YFSETQ. The CDR3 contains 14 residues.

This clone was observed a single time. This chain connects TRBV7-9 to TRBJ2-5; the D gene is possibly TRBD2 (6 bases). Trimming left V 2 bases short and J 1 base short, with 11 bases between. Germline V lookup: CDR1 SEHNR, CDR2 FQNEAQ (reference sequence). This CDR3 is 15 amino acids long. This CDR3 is CASSLTGGIQETQYF. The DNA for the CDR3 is TGTGCCAGCAGCTTAACCGGCGGGATCCAAGAGACCCAGTACTTC.

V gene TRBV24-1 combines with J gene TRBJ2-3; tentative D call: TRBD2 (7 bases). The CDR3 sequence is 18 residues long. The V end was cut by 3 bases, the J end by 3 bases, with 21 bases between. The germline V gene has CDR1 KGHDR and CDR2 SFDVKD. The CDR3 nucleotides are TGTGCCACCAGTGATGCCCTTGATGGGGGGGGCATGACAGATACGCAGTATTTT. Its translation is CATSDALDGGGMTDTQYF.

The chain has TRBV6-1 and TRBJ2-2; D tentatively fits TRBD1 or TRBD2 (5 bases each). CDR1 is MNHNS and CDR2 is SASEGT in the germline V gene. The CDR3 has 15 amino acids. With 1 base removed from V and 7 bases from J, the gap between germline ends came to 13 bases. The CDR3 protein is CASSEEWGYSGELFF. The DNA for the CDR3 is TGTGCCAGCAGTGAAGAGTGGGGGTATAGCGGGGAGCTGTTTTTT.

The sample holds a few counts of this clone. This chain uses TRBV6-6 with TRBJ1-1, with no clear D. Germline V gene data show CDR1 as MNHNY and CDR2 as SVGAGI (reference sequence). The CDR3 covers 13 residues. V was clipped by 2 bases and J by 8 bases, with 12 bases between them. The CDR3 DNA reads TGTGCCAGCAGTTACAAGGCGGGGATGGAAGCTTTCTTT. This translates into CASSYKAGMEAFF.

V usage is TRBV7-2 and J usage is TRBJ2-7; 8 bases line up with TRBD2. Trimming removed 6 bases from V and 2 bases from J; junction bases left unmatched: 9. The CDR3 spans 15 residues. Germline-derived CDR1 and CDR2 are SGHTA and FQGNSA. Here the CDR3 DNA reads TGTGCCAGCAGATCCCAAATCGGGGGGGCCTACGAGCAGTACTTC. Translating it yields CASRSQIGGAYEQYF.

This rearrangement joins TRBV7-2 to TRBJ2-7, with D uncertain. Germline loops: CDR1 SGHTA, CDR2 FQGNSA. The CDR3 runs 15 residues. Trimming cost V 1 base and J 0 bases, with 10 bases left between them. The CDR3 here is CASSLDRAASYEQYF. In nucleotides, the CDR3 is TGTGCCAGCAGCTTAGATAGGGCAGCCTCCTACGAGCAGTACTTC.

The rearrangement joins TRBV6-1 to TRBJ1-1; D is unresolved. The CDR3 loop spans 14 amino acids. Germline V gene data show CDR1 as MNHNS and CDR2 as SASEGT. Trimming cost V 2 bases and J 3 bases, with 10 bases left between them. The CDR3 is CASSEQRVDTEAFF. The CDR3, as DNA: TGTGCCAGCAGTGAACAGAGGGTAGACACTGAAGCTTTCTTT.

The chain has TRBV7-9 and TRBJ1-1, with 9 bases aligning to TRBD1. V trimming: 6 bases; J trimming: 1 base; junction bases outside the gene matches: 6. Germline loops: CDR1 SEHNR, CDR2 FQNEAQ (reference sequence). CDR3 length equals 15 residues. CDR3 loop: CASRITGGANTEAFF. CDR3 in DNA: TGTGCCAGCAGGATCACAGGGGGCGCGAACACTGAAGCTTTCTTT.

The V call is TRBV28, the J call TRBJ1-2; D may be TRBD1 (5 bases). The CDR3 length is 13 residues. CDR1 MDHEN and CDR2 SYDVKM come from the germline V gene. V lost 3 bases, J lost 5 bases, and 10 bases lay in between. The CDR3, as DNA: TGTGCCAGCAGTTTGAGGGGAATGTATGGCTACACCTTC. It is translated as CASSLRGMYGYTF.

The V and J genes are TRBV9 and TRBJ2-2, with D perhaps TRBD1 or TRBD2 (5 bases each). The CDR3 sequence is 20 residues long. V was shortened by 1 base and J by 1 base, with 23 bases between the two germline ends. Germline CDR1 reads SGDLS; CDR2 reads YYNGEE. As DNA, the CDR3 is TGTGCCAGCAGCGTAAGCTCCTACCGGGACCCAATAGAGAACACCGGGGAGCTGTTTTTT. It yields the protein CASSVSSYRDPIENTGELFF. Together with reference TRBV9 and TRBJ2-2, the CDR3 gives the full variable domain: DSGVTQTPKHLITATGQRVTLRCSPRSGDLSVYWYQQSLDQGLQFLIQYYNGEERAKGNILERFSAQQFPDLHSELNLSSLELGDSALYFCASSVSSYRDPIENTGELFFGEGSRLTVL.

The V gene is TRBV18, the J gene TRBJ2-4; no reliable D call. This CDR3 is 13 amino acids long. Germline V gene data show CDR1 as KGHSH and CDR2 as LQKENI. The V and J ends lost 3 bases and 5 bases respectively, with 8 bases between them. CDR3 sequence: CASSPTTENIQYF. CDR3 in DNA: TGTGCCAGCTCACCCACAACAGAAAACATTCAGTACTTC.